A single sample is the source of the 12 T cell receptor beta chains below, sequenced in a study of blood T cell repertoires in COVID-19. Profiled with immunoSEQ multiplex PCR; TCRdb holds only in-frame clones, not every one. The sample shows hundreds of thousands of clones, around 89% of them seen only once. Sequencing used PBMCs or T cells enriched from blood (not recorded which). These receptors were collected from a woman aged 25-40 years who had recovered from COVID-19.

The gene calls are TRBV7-8 and TRBJ2-7; no firm D call. V was clipped by 1 base and J by 4 bases, with 8 bases between them. CDR3 length: 13 residues. The V gene's germline CDR1 is SGHVS and CDR2 FQNEAQ. The chain's CDR3 is CASSLDWAYEQYF. CDR3 DNA sequence: TGTGCCAGCAGCTTAGACTGGGCTTACGAGCAGTACTTC.

This chain joins TRBV11-2 and TRBJ2-5, with TRBD1 matching over 9 bases. V was clipped by 2 bases and J by 5 bases; unmatched bases: 15. Germline V gene sequence: CDR1 SGHAT, CDR2 FQNNGV. CDR3 length: 18 amino acids. The CDR3: CASSLQGGTGPFKETQYF. In nucleotides, the CDR3 is TGTGCCAGCAGCTTACAAGGGGGGACAGGGCCATTCAAGGAGACCCAGTACTTC. The whole variable domain, filled in from reference TRBV11-2 and TRBJ2-5, reads EAGVAQSPRYKIIEKRQSVAFWCNPISGHATLYWYQQILGQGPKLLIQFQNNGVVDDSQLPKDRFSAERLKGVDSTLKIQPAKLEDSAVYLCASSLQGGTGPFKETQYFGPGTRLLVL.

The rearrangement links TRBV4-2 to TRBJ1-4, with unresolved D. The V end was cut by 1 base, the J end by 8 bases, with 20 bases between. The CDR3 has 17 amino acids. Germline-derived CDR1 and CDR2 are LGHNA and YNFKEQ. CDR3 sequence reads: CASSQVLAGIEGEKLFF. The CDR3 DNA reads TGTGCCAGCAGCCAAGTCTTGGCCGGGATAGAAGGAGAAAAACTGTTTTTT.

The rearrangement joins TRBV10-3 to TRBJ1-1; D perhaps matches TRBD1 (6 bases). V lost 7 bases and J lost 1, with 19 bases in between. This CDR3 has 16 residues. Per germline, CDR1 ENHRY and CDR2 SYGVKD. In DNA form, the CDR3 reads TGTGCCATCATTATATATTCGGACAGTTCGAACACTGAAGCTTTCTTT. Translation gives CAIIIYSDSSNTEAFF.

This rearrangement joins TRBV7-2 to TRBJ1-4; the D is unclear. V lost 5 bases, J lost 3 bases, and 13 bases lay in between. CDR3 length equals 15 residues. Germline-derived CDR1 and CDR2 are SGHTA and FQGNSA. DNA for the CDR3: TGTGCCAGCAGCCCAGACGGTGCGGCTAATGAAAAACTGTTTTTT. Translated: CASSPDGAANEKLFF.

V is TRBV27 and J is TRBJ1-2; TRBD1 matches at 8 bases. This CDR3 region has 15 residues. The ends lost 4 bases at V and 5 bases at J; junction bases unmatched: 9. CDR1 and CDR2 from the germline V gene are MNHEY and SMNVEV (reference sequence). CDR3 coding DNA: TGTGCCAGCAGTTCTAGTGGGACAGGTTTTTATGGCTACACCTTC. Its protein is CASSSSGTGFYGYTF.

The CDR3 DNA reads TGTGCCACCAGTGACCCAAGACAGGGTCGAGAAAAACTGTTTTTT. The encoded protein is CATSDPRQGREKLFF. This sequence joins TRBV24-1 and TRBJ1-4, with 7 positions matching TRBD1. Germline V lookup: CDR1 KGHDR, CDR2 SFDVKD. After removal of 4 bases from V and 8 bases from J, the junction contained 9 bases not matched to a gene. This CDR3 spans 15 amino acids.

The chain has TRBV9 and TRBJ2-1; TRBD2 matches 13 bases. Per the germline V gene, CDR1 is SGDLS and CDR2 is YYNGEE. This CDR3 contains 20 residues. V was clipped by 3 bases and J by 2 bases; unmatched bases: 14. CDR3 residues: CASSAPGTSGEALPYNEQFF. CDR3 bases: TGTGCCAGCAGCGCCCCCGGGACTAGCGGGGAGGCGTTGCCCTACAATGAGCAGTTCTTC.

The chain recombines TRBV18 with TRBJ2-2, with D unresolved. Germline assignment: CDR1 KGHSH and CDR2 LQKENI. CDR3 size: 12 residues. V was cut by 3 bases and J by 7 bases, with 6 bases left in between. The CDR3 sequence: CASSPQDGELFF. The DNA for the CDR3 is TGTGCCAGCTCACCCCAGGACGGGGAGCTGTTTTTT. The whole variable domain, remainder taken from reference TRBV18 and TRBJ2-2, is NAGVMQNPRHLVRRRGQEARLRCSPMKGHSHVYWYRQLPEEGLKFMVYLQKENIIDESGMPKERFSAEFPKEGPSILRIQQVVRGDSAAYFCASSPQDGELFFGEGSRLTVL.

V is TRBV18 and J is TRBJ2-7, with D perhaps matching TRBD2 (6 bases). The V gene lost 1 base and the J gene lost 2 bases, with 21 bases spanning the gap. The CDR3 totals 18 residues. CDR1 is KGHSH, CDR2 LQKENI, per germline. The CDR3 DNA reads as TGTGCCAGCTCACCACGGGGGGATCGCCGAAAGTTTGCCTACGAGCAGTACTTC. Amino acids: CASSPRGDRRKFAYEQYF.

V is TRBV11-1 and J is TRBJ1-1, with D maybe TRBD1 (5 bases). Trimming took 8 bases from V and 0 from J, leaving 10 bases between them. Germline loops: CDR1 SGHAT, CDR2 FQDESV (reference sequence). The CDR3 is 13 amino acids. CDR3 in amino acids: CASAMTVNTEAFF. In nucleotides, the CDR3 is TGTGCCAGCGCAATGACAGTGAACACTGAAGCTTTCTTT.

This chain joins TRBV24-1 and TRBJ2-1; D might be TRBD1 (5 bases). Germline CDR1 is KGHDR and CDR2 is SFDVKD. The V and J ends lost 0 bases and 6 bases respectively, with 17 bases between them. The CDR3 has 17 residues. The CDR3 nucleotides read TGTGCCACCAGTGATTTGCGTTCGGTATTTGGGGCCAATGAGCAGTTCTTC. This gives the protein CATSDLRSVFGANEQFF.